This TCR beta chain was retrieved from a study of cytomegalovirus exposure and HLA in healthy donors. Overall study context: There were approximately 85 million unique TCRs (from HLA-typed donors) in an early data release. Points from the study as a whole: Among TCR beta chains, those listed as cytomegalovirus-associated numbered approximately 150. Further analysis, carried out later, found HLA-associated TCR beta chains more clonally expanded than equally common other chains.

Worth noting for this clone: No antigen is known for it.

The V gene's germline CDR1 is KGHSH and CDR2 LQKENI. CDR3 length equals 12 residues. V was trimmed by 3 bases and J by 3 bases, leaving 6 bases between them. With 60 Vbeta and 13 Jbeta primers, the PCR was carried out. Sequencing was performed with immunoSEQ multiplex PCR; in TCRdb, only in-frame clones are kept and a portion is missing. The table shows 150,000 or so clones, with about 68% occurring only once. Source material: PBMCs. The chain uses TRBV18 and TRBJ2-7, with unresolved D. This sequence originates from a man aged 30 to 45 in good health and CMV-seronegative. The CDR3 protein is CASSPTDYEQYF. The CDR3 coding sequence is TGTGCCAGCTCACCCACAGACTACGAGCAGTACTTC.